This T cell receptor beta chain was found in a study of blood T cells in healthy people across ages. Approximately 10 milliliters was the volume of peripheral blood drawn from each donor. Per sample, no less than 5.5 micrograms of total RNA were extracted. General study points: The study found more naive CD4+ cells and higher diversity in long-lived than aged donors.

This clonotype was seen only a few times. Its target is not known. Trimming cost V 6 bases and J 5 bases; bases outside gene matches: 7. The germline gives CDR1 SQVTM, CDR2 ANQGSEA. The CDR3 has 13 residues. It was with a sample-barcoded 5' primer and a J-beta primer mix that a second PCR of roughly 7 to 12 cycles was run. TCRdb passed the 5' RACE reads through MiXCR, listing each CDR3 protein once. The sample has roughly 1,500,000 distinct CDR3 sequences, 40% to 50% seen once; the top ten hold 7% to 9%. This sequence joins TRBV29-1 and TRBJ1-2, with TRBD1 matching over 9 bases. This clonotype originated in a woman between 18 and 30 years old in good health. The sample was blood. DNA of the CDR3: TGCAGCGTAGAAACAGGGGGCGGGTATGGCTACACCTTC. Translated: CSVETGGGYGYTF.